Below, 26 T cell receptor beta chains from the same sample are listed, as sequenced in a study of CD8 T cells in Susac syndrome. Random-hexamer reverse transcription was applied to roughly 0.5 to 1 ug RNA. In TCRdb, the immunoSEQ multiplex PCR reads were re-called with MiXCR into one record per CDR3 protein. The sample lists approximately 190,000 distinct CDR3 sequences; 90% to 95% were seen once. Input material: CD4+ T cells from PBMCs. These receptors came from a human donor with multiple sclerosis.

The J gene is TRBJ1-3, the V gene TRBV29-1, with no clear D. The CDR3 has 11 amino acids. V was shortened by 4 bases and J by 4 bases, with 5 bases between the two germline ends. Germline V CDR1 and CDR2: SQVTM, ANQGSEA. The CDR3 DNA follows: TGCAGCGTTGCATCGGGAAACACCATATATTTT. This translates into CSVASGNTIYF. The whole variable domain, filled in from reference TRBV29-1 and TRBJ1-3, reads SAVISQKPSRDICQRGTSLTIQCQVDSQVTMMFWYRQQPGQSLTLIATANQGSEATYESGFVIDKFPISRPNLTFSTLTVSNMSPEDSSIYLCSVASGNTIYFGEGSWLTVV.

This chain uses TRBV5-1 with TRBJ2-5, with D perhaps matching TRBD1 (5 bases). With 5 bases removed from V and 1 base from J, the gap between germline ends came to 15 bases. Germline V gene sequence: CDR1 SGHRS, CDR2 YFSETQ. The CDR3 is made up of 15 amino acids. In DNA, the CDR3 is TGCGCCAGCAGAGACCCTAGGGGCATCCAAGAGACCCAGTACTTC. As protein: CASRDPRGIQETQYF.

V usage is TRBV5-4 and J usage is TRBJ2-5, with a tentative D call TRBD2 (6 bases). This CDR3 spans 15 amino acids. V shed 3 bases and J shed 2 bases, with 14 bases lying between them. The germline CDR1 and CDR2 sequences are SGHNT and YYREEE (reference sequence). CDR3 nucleotides: TGTGCCAGCAGCTATTTAGGAGGGCCGCAAGAGACCCAGTACTTC. Translating it yields CASSYLGGPQETQYF.

The rearrangement uses TRBV3-1 and TRBJ1-2; perhaps TRBD1 as D (6 bases). CDR3 size: 18 residues. V was trimmed by 1 base and J by 3 bases, leaving 21 bases between them. Germline CDR1 reads LGHDT; CDR2 reads YNNKEL (reference sequence). This chain's CDR3 is CASSQGLGGRVSDYGYTF. CDR3 bases: TGTGCCAGCAGCCAAGGTTTGGGGGGGCGCGTTTCGGACTATGGCTACACCTTC.

The rearrangement joins TRBV12-3 or TRBV12-4 to TRBJ1-1; D not resolved. The CDR3 extends over 15 amino acids. V was pared by 6 bases and J by 2 bases, with 16 bases between. CDR3 residues: CASRYQGRSNTEAFF. The CDR3 nucleotides are TGTGCCAGCAGGTATCAAGGACGGTCTAACACTGAAGCTTTCTTT.

As to this clonotype: The junction does not match germline at one end; this may be a read error. CDR3 in amino acids: CASSRRQGAERTGYAVF. CDR3 sequence (DNA): TGCGCCAGCAGTCGAAGACAGGGGGCCGAAAGAACGGGATACGCAGTATTT. The V call is TRBV23-1, the J call TRBJ2-3; 10 bases match TRBD1. TRBV23-1 is flagged as an ORF with uncertain function. CDR3 length: 17 amino acids.

J is TRBJ2-7 and V is TRBV4-1, with 7 nucleotides matching TRBD2. This CDR3 contains 18 residues. The germline V gene encodes CDR1 MGHRA and CDR2 YSYEKL. V was pared by 3 bases and J by 1 base, with 15 bases of the junction left unmatched. This CDR3 reads CASSQAAGAATTSYEQYF. The CDR3 nucleotides read TGCGCCAGCAGCCAGGCGGCGGGAGCCGCGACAACATCCTACGAGCAGTACTTC.

The V call is TRBV18, the J call TRBJ2-3; D gene unclear. V shed 0 bases and J shed 3 bases, with 10 bases lying between them. The CDR3 extends over 15 amino acids. Germline V gives CDR1 KGHSH, CDR2 LQKENI. CDR3 amino acids: CASSPPGSETDTQYF. As DNA, the CDR3 is TGTGCCAGCTCACCACCGGGGTCTGAGACAGATACGCAGTATTTT.

The chain links TRBV2 to TRBJ2-1; D ambiguous. The CDR3 consists of 11 residues. The germline V and J ends were trimmed by 8 bases and 4 bases, with 6 bases remaining between them. Germline values: CDR1 SNHLY, CDR2 FYNNEI. The CDR3 region has the DNA TGTGCCAGCCATTTTTACAATGAGCAGTTCTTC. Protein: CASHFYNEQFF. The variable domain in full, completed from reference TRBV2 and TRBJ2-1, reads EPEVTQTPSHQVTQMGQEVILRCVPISNHLYFYWYRQILGQKVEFLVSFYNNEISEKSEIFDDQFSVERPDGSNFTLKIRSTKLEDSAMYFCASHFYNEQFFGPGTRLTVL.

The CDR3 sequence is CASSTRTGELFF. For the CDR3, the DNA is TGTGCCAGCAGCACCCGAACCGGGGAGCTGTTTTTT. This sequence joins TRBV9 and TRBJ2-2; D gene uncertain. Trimming left V 4 bases short and J 5 bases short, with 6 bases between. The CDR3 has 12 residues. Germline-derived CDR1 and CDR2 are SGDLS and YYNGEE.

The chain employs TRBV13 and TRBJ2-3, with 7 bases that match TRBD2. CDR1 and CDR2 (germline): PRHDT, FYEKMQ (reference sequence). V gave up 4 bases and J gave up 2 bases; unmatched junction bases: 18. CDR3 length: 19 amino acids. CDR3 amino acids: CASSSRLASDLRDTDTQYF. CDR3 nucleotides: TGTGCCAGCAGCTCTAGACTAGCTAGCGATCTTAGAGACACAGATACGCAGTATTTT.

The chain is built from TRBV4-1 and TRBJ1-2; D remains ambiguous. The CDR3 has 13 amino acids. Germline CDR1 MGHRA, CDR2 YSYEKL. V was pared by 0 bases and J by 6 bases, with 8 bases between. Here the CDR3 reads CASSQDTYNGYTF. The CDR3 DNA follows: TGCGCCAGCAGCCAAGATACCTACAATGGCTACACCTTC.

V and J are TRBV24-1 and TRBJ1-4; D is possibly TRBD1 (5 bases). The CDR3 is 15 residues long. V lost 4 bases and J 2 bases, leaving 10 bases between the germline ends. Germline lookup yields CDR1 KGHDR and CDR2 SFDVKD. CDR3 in DNA: TGTGCCACCAGTGACTCGGGACGGACTAATGAAAAACTGTTTTTT. It encodes CATSDSGRTNEKLFF.

V is TRBV12-3 or TRBV12-4 and J is TRBJ2-1; 7 bases align to TRBD2. This CDR3 has 14 residues. Trimming removed 7 bases from V and 5 bases from J; junction bases left unmatched: 8. CDR3 residues: CASTSRDYHNEQFF. The CDR3, as DNA: TGTGCCAGCACCAGTCGGGACTATCACAATGAGCAGTTCTTC.

The chain couples TRBV29-1 to TRBJ2-3; 7 nucleotides align to TRBD2. After removal of 5 bases from V and 4 bases from J, the junction contained 9 bases not matched to a gene. CDR3 size: 14 residues. CDR1 and CDR2 from the germline V gene are SQVTM and ANQGSEA. The CDR3 nucleotides read TGCAGCGTTCAGCGGGAAGGACCATCAGATACGCAGTATTTT. Translation gives CSVQREGPSDTQYF.

The genes are TRBV15 and TRBJ1-2; no clear D. The germline gives CDR1 LNHNV, CDR2 YYDKDF (reference sequence). V lost 3 bases and J 4 bases, leaving 3 bases between the germline ends. This CDR3 contains 11 residues. CDR3 region: CATSSIYGYTF. CDR3 coding DNA: TGTGCCACCAGCAGTATCTATGGCTACACCTTC. Based on the CDR3 plus reference TRBV15 and TRBJ1-2, the full variable domain is DAMVIQNPRYQVTQFGKPVTLSCSQTLNHNVMYWYQQKSSQAPKLLFHYYDKDFNNEADTPDNFQSRRPNTSFCFLDIRSPGLGDTAMYLCATSSIYGYTFGSGTRLTVV.

This clonotype was seen only a few times. This chain connects TRBV30 to TRBJ2-1; D ambiguous. The CDR3 consists of 12 residues. The V end lost 2 bases, the J end lost 8 bases, and 10 bases lay between the germline ends. Germline CDR1 and CDR2: GTSNPN and SVGIG (reference sequence). The CDR3 nucleotides read TGTGCCTGGAGTCGGCAGGTCGATGAGCAGTTCTTC. Its translation: CAWSRQVDEQFF.

The V gene is TRBV29-1, the J gene TRBJ1-1; maybe TRBD1 (5 bases). The V gene's germline CDR1 is SQVTM and CDR2 ANQGSEA. CDR3 length equals 13 residues. This CDR3 is CRIQGDGDTEAFF. CDR3 nucleotide sequence: TGCAGGATACAAGGGGACGGGGACACTGAAGCTTTCTTT.

The rearrangement uses TRBV12-3 or TRBV12-4 and TRBJ2-3; 10 bases align to TRBD1. This CDR3 is built from 14 residues. The junction had 2 bases not matched to a gene; V was cut back by 5 bases and J by 3 bases. CDR3 residues: CASSRTGGTDTQYF. CDR3 in DNA: TGTGCCAGCAGTCGGACAGGGGGGACAGATACGCAGTATTTT.

This clonotype has just one count. V gene TRBV29-1 combines with J gene TRBJ2-7; perhaps TRBD1 as D (5 bases). Trimming removed 5 bases at V and 6 bases at J, with 14 bases between. Germline CDR1 reads SQVTM; CDR2 reads ANQGSEA. The CDR3 is 12 residues long. CDR3 sequence: CSVSGQRREQYF. The CDR3 DNA reads TGCAGCGTTTCAGGGCAGAGACGCGAGCAGTACTTC.

The table lists this clonotype with a count of one. The chain joins TRBV28 to TRBJ1-1; no reliable D call. The CDR3 extends over 12 amino acids. With 2 bases removed from V and 5 bases from J, the gap between germline ends came to 6 bases. CDR1 is MDHEN and CDR2 is SYDVKM in the germline V gene. The CDR3 spells CASSLTSTEAFF. CDR3 DNA sequence: TGTGCCAGCAGTTTAACTTCTACTGAAGCTTTCTTT.

The genes are TRBV2 and TRBJ2-7; D perhaps matches TRBD2 (5 bases). The CDR3 extends over 11 amino acids. Trimming stripped 6 bases from V and 12 bases from J, with 15 bases between. Looked up from germline, CDR1 is SNHLY and CDR2 is FYNNEI. Here the CDR3 DNA reads TGTGCCAGCAGCTTGAGGGCTGCCGGGTACTTC. Encoded protein: CASSLRAAGYF.

The chain links TRBV30 to TRBJ2-3; 8 bases fit TRBD1. Trimming at V came to 2 bases and at J to 0 bases, leaving 4 bases not matched to a gene. This CDR3 has 15 amino acids. In germline, CDR1 is GTSNPN, CDR2 SVGIG (reference sequence). The CDR3 DNA is TGTGCCTGGAGTACGACAGGGGCCAGCACAGATACGCAGTATTTT. Amino acids: CAWSTTGASTDTQYF.

The chain carries TRBV3-1 and TRBJ2-7, with 10 bases that match TRBD2. Trimming at V came to 5 bases and at J to 6 bases, leaving 4 bases not matched to a gene. Germline-derived CDR1 and CDR2 are LGHDT and YNNKEL (reference sequence). This CDR3 contains 13 residues. The CDR3 is CASSGTSEGEQYF. Written as DNA, the CDR3 is TGTGCCAGCAGCGGGACTAGCGAGGGCGAGCAGTACTTC.

The chain recombines TRBV29-1 with TRBJ2-5; TRBD2 aligns across 7 bases. The J segment lost 2 bases and the V segment lost 7 bases, leaving 7 bases of the junction unmatched. Germline-derived CDR1 and CDR2 are SQVTM and ANQGSEA. CDR3 length equals 13 residues. This CDR3 is CSADGGIQETQYF. CDR3 bases: TGCAGCGCCGACGGGGGGATTCAAGAGACCCAGTACTTC.

This sequence joins TRBV29-1 and TRBJ1-2; unclear D gene. Trimming shortened V by 6 bases and J by 5 bases, and 10 bases separated the two germline ends. Germline V gene sequence: CDR1 SQVTM, CDR2 ANQGSEA. The CDR3 length is 11 residues. This chain's CDR3 is CSVERRYGYTF. For the CDR3, the DNA is TGCAGCGTCGAACGTCGGTATGGCTACACCTTC.